The clone carrying this TCR beta chain was seen many times. RNA transcripts provided the source from which TCR beta CDR3 regions were amplified. The TCR CDR3 first-round RT-PCR relied on the HTBI primer set. TCRdb reprocessed the multiplex PCR reads with MiXCR, giving one entry per CDR3 protein. The repertoire holds over 250,000 distinct CDR3 sequences, with around 22% as singletons. V was cut by 7 bases and J by 2 bases, with 11 bases left in between. This CDR3 region has 13 residues. Per the germline V gene, CDR1 is SNHLY and CDR2 is FYNNEI. The data were taken from a study of T cells in Graves' hyperthyroidism and ophthalmopathy.

The receptor's source is a man aged 25 to 45 with Graves' ophthalmopathy. Sequencing was carried out using blood. The rearrangement uses TRBV2 and TRBJ1-2; D gene ambiguous. In DNA form, the CDR3 reads TGTGCCAGCAAAGAAGACATAAACTATGGCTACACCTTC. It encodes CASKEDINYGYTF.